The entry below describes one T cell receptor beta chain. As yet, its antigen is unknown. Possible read error: a much larger clone is one base away. Researchers took RNA transcripts and amplified the TCR beta CDR3 regions from them. Primed by the HTBI set, a first-round RT-PCR was run on the TCR CDR3. MiXCR, applied by TCRdb to the multiplex PCR reads, yields one record per CDR3 protein. Seen here are hundreds of thousands of distinct CDR3 sequences, over 15% observed once, and the top ten hold roughly 50%. This entry comes from a study of T cells in Graves' hyperthyroidism and ophthalmopathy. Germline-derived CDR1 and CDR2 are MNHEY and SMNVEV (reference sequence). J gave up 1 base and V 5 bases, and 3 bases lay outside the gene matches. This CDR3 spans 15 amino acids. Notes on the study in general: Stable hyperthyroidism was separated from ophthalmopathy by a model based on 13 V-J features.

Uncontrolled infection, other autoimmune disease, pregnancy and lactation each barred patients from inclusion. Every diagnosis used clinical symptoms, serum thyroxine and TRAb, thyroid ultrasound and orbital computed tomography. V gene TRBV27 combines with J gene TRBJ2-3, with 10 nucleotides matching TRBD2. Sequences were obtained from blood. This clonotype was sampled from a woman in her sixties with Graves' ophthalmopathy. CDR3 coding DNA: TGTGCCAGCAGTCCCGGGACTAGCGGCACAGATACGCAGTATTTT. Residues: CASSPGTSGTDTQYF.